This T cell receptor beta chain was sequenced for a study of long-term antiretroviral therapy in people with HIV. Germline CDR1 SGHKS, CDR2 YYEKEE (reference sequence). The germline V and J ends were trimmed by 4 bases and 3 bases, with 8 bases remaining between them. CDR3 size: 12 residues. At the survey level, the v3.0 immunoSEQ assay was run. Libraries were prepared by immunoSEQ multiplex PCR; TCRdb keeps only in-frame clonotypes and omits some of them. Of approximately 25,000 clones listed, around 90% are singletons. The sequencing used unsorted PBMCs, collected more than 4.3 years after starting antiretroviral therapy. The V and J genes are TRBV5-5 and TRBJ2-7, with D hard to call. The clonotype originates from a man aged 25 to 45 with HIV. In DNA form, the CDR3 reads TGTGCCAGCAGCCCCGCCTACTACGAGCAGTACTTC. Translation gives CASSPAYYEQYF.